A selection of T cell receptor beta chains follows, all from one sample in a study of spatial heterogeneity in lung cancer. TCRdb redid the calling of the 5' RACE reads with MiXCR, one entry per CDR3 protein. The repertoire holds roughly 16,000 distinct CDR3 sequences, with 6.3% as singletons. The sequencing here drew on PBMCs, taken at follow-up. These receptors originate from a male donor with early-stage non-small cell lung cancer. Each CDR3 is given with its conserved first and last residue. The D gene is left open where the match is weak. Rows may omit the clone size; those that give it use once, few, many or a size class.

d_call	v_call	j_call	clone_size	cdr3_nt	cdr3_aa
-	TRBV2	TRBJ2-3	many	TGTGCCAGCAGTGAATCCCTTTCGCTGACAGATACGCAGTATTTT	CASSESLSLTDTQYF
TRBD2	TRBV7-2	TRBJ2-4	medium-sized	TGTGCCAGCAGCCCTCCCCTAGCGGGAGCACCCAAAAACATTCAGTACTTC	CASSPPLAGAPKNIQYF
-	TRBV20-1	TRBJ2-7	many	TGCAGTGCGGCGCTGCCAGGGGCCTACGAGCAGTACTTC	CSAALPGAYEQYF
-	TRBV6-2/TRBV6-3	TRBJ2-6	many	TGTGCCAGCAGGCATTTCTCTGGGGCCAACGTCCTGACTTTC	CASRHFSGANVLTF
TRBD2	TRBV5-1	TRBJ2-3	many	TGCGCCAGCAGCTTGGGAGCGGGAGGGCCGTTGGCAGATACGCAGTATTTT	CASSLGAGGPLADTQYF
-	TRBV7-9	TRBJ2-5	many	TGTGCCAGCAGCTCCCTAAACCAAGAGACCCAGTACTTC	CASSSLNQETQYF
-	TRBV28	TRBJ2-3	many	TGTGCCAGCCGTAAACCGAGCACAGATACGCAGTATTTT	CASRKPSTDTQYF
-	TRBV19	TRBJ2-5	many	TGTGCCAGTAGTATACACAGCCAAGAGACCCAGTACTTC	CASSIHSQETQYF
TRBD1	TRBV6-1	TRBJ2-5	many	TGTGCCACCGACAGGGGCAGAGAGACCCAGTACTTC	CATDRGRETQYF
TRBD2	TRBV2	TRBJ2-1	-	TGTGCCAGCAGTGGAGGGCGGGAGGCCTACAATGAGCAGTTCTTC	CASSGGREAYNEQFF
TRBD2	TRBV27	TRBJ2-7	many	TGTGCCAGCAGTTCCAACCCGCGACTAGCGGGGGACTACGAGCAGTACTTC	CASSSNPRLAGDYEQYF
TRBD1	TRBV6-5	TRBJ1-1	many	TGTGCCAGCAGTTACTTCGACAGGGGCTCTGAAGCTTTCTTT	CASSYFDRGSEAFF
-	TRBV20-1	TRBJ2-5	many	TGCAGTGCTAGATTGGGGGCGCGAGAGACCCAGTACTTC	CSARLGARETQYF
TRBD1	TRBV10-2	TRBJ2-5	many	TGCGCCAGCAGTAGCCGGGACAGGGGGCAAGAGACCCAGTACTTC	CASSSRDRGQETQYF
-	TRBV2	TRBJ1-2	-	TGTGCCAGCTCCGCGGATGGATACTATGGCTACACCTTC	CASSADGYYGYTF
TRBD2	TRBV4-1	TRBJ2-1	many	TGCGCCAGCAGCCAAGTAGCTAGCGGGACCCTCTCCTACAATGAGCAGTTCTTC	CASSQVASGTLSYNEQFF
-	TRBV19	TRBJ1-1	-	TGTGCCAGTAGCTTTCCGGGGCAGGGATTTCCTGAAGCTTTCTTT	CASSFPGQGFPEAFF
TRBD1	TRBV18	TRBJ2-7	once	TGTGCCAGCTCACCACAGGGGGCTGGCTACGAGCAGTACTTC	CASSPQGAGYEQYF
TRBD1	TRBV29-1	TRBJ2-6	many	TGCAGCGGTGGACAGGGGACCGGGGCCAACGTCCTGACTTTC	CSGGQGTGANVLTF
-	TRBV7-8	TRBJ1-1	many	TGTGCCAGCGCTGATGGCCGAGCGGCTTTCTTT	CASADGRAAFF
TRBD1	TRBV7-2	TRBJ1-1	many	TGTGCCAGCAGCGGGGACAGGGTTTACACTGAAGCTTTCTTT	CASSGDRVYTEAFF
-	TRBV4-3	TRBJ2-5	many	TGCGCCAGCAGCCAAGATTTGGCTAGCGCTCGAGAGACCCAGTACTTC	CASSQDLASARETQYF
TRBD2	TRBV5-1	TRBJ2-3	many	TGCGCCAGCAGCTTGGAGACTAGCGCCCGCACAGATACGCAGTATTTT	CASSLETSARTDTQYF
-	TRBV20-1	TRBJ2-7	medium-sized	TGCAGTGCTAGGCAAACCTACGAGCAGTACTTC	CSARQTYEQYF
-	TRBV20-1	TRBJ1-2	many	TGCAGTGCTAGAGATTGGTTGCGCCCCGGTGGCTACACCTTC	CSARDWLRPGGYTF